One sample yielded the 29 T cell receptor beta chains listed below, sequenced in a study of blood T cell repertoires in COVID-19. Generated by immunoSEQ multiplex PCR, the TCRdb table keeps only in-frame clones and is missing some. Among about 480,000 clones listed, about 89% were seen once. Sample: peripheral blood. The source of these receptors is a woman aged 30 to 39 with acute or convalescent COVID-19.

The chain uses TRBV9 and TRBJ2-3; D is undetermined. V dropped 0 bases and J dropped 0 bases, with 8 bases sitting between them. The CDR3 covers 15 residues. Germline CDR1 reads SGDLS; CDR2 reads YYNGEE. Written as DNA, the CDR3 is TGTGCCAGCAGCGTAGTTGGCAGGAGCACAGATACGCAGTATTTT. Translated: CASSVVGRSTDTQYF.

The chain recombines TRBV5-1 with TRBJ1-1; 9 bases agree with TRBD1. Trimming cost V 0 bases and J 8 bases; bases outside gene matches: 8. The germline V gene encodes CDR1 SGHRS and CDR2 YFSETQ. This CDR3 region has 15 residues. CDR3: CASSLELPGQGEAFF. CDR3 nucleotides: TGCGCCAGCAGCTTGGAGTTACCGGGACAGGGCGAAGCTTTCTTT. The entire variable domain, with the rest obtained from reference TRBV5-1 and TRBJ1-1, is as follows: KAGVTQTPRYLIKTRGQQVTLSCSPISGHRSVSWYQQTPGQGLQFLFEYFSETQRNKGNFPGRFSGRQFSNSRSEMNVSTLELGDSALYLCASSLELPGQGEAFFGQGTRLTVV.

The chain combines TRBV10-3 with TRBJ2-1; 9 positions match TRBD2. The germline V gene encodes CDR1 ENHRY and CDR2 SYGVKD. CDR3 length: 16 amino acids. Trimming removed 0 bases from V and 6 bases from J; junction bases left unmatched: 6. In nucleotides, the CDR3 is TGTGCCATCAGTGAGTCAGGAGCGGGGGGTCCCAATGAGCAGTTCTTC. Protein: CAISESGAGGPNEQFF.

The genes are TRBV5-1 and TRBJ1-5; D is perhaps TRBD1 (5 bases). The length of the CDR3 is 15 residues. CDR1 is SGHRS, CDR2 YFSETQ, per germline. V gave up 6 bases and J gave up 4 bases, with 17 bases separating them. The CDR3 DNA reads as TGCGCCAGCATACCCTCCGGGGGGTGGAATCAGCCCCAGCATTTT. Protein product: CASIPSGGWNQPQHF.

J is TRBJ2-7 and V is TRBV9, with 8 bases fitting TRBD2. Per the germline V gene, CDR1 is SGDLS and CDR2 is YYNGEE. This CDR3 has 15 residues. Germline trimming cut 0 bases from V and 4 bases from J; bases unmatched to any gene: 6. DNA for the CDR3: TGTGCCAGCAGCGTAGGCAGCGGGGGTAGGTACGAGCAGTACTTC. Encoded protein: CASSVGSGGRYEQYF.

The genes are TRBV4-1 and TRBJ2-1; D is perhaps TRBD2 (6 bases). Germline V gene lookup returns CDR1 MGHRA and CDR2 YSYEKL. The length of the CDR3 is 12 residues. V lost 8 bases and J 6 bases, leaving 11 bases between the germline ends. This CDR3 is CASSGLINEQFF. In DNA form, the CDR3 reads TGCGCCAGCTCGGGACTGATCAATGAGCAGTTCTTC.

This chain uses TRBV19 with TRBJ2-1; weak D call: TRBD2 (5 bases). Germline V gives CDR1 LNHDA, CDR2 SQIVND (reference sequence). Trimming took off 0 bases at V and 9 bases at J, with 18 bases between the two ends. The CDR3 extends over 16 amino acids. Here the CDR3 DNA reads TGTGCCAGTAGTATAGAAGGCGGGCAGGCGCCGGGTGAGCAGTTCTTC. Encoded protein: CASSIEGGQAPGEQFF. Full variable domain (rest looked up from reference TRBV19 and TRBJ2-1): DGGITQSPKYLFRKEGQNVTLSCEQNLNHDAMYWYRQDPGQGLRLIYYSQIVNDFQKGDIAEGYSVSREKKESFPLTVTSAQKNPTAFYLCASSIEGGQAPGEQFFGPGTRLTVL.

CDR3 sequence reads: CASSLRVPNLTYEQYF. DNA of the CDR3: TGCGCCAGCAGCCTCCGGGTGCCAAATTTGACCTACGAGCAGTACTTC. The chain employs TRBV5-1 and TRBJ2-7; D is ambiguous. The CDR3 length is 16 residues. V was pared by 4 bases and J by 2 bases, with 19 bases between. Per the germline V gene, CDR1 is SGHRS and CDR2 is YFSETQ.

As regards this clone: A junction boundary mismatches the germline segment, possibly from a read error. The CDR3 sequence: CASSWRPGLAGAF. In nucleotides, the CDR3 is TGTGCCAGCAGCTGGAGACCGGGACTAGCTGGTGCCTTC. This chain joins TRBV7-2 and TRBJ2-7; 9 bases line up with TRBD2. The germline V gene has CDR1 SGHTA and CDR2 FQGNSA. This CDR3 contains 13 residues. Filled out from reference TRBV7-2 and TRBJ2-7, the complete variable domain reads GAGVSQSPSNKVTEKGKDVELRCDPISGHTALYWYRQSLGQGLEFLIYFQGNSAPDKSGLPSDRFSAERTGGSVSTLTIQRTQQEDSAVYLCASSWRPGLAGAFGPGTRLTVT.

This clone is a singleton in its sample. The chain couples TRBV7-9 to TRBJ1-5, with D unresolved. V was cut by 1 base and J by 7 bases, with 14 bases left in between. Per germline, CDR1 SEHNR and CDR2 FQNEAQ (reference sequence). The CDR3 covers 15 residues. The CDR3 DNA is TGTGCCAGCAGCTTAGGTACGAGGGCGGGACAGCCCCAGCATTTT. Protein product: CASSLGTRAGQPQHF.

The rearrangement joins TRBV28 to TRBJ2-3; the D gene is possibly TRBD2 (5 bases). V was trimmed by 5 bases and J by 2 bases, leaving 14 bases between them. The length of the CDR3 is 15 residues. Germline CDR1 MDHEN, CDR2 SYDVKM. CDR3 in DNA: TGTGCCAGCAGTATTAGAGGGTGGGACACAGATACGCAGTATTTT. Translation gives CASSIRGWDTDTQYF.

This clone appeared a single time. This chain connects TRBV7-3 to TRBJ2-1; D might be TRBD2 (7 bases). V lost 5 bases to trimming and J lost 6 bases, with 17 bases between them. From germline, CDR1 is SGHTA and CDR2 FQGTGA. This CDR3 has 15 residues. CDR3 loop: CASSPGGGASNEQFF. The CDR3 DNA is TGTGCCAGCAGCCCCGGCGGGGGCGCCTCCAATGAGCAGTTCTTC.

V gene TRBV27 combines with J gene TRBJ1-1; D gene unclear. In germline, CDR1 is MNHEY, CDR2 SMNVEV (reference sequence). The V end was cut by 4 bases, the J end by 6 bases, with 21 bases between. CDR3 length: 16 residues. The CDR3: CASSWAARGTYSEAFF. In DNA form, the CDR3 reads TGTGCCAGCAGTTGGGCAGCCCGGGGTACTTACTCTGAAGCTTTCTTT.

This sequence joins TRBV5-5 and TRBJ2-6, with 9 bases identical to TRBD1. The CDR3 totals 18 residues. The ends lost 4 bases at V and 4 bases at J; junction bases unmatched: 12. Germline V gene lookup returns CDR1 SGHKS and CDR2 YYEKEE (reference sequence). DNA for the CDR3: TGTGCCAGCAGCCCCGGACAGGGGTTACGGTCGGGGGCCAACGTCCTGACTTTC. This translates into CASSPGQGLRSGANVLTF. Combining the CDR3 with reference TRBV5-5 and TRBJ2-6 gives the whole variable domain DAGVTQSPTHLIKTRGQQVTLRCSPISGHKSVSWYQQVLGQGPQFIFQYYEKEERGRGNFPDRFSARQFPNYSSELNVNALLLGDSALYLCASSPGQGLRSGANVLTFGAGSRLTVL.

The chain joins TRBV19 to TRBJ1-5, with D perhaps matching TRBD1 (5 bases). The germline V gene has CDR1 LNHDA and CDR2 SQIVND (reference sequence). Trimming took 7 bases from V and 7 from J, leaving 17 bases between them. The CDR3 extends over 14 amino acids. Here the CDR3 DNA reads TGTGCCAGTAACGCCGGAAGGGGATTGCAGCCCCAGCATTTT. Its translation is CASNAGRGLQPQHF.

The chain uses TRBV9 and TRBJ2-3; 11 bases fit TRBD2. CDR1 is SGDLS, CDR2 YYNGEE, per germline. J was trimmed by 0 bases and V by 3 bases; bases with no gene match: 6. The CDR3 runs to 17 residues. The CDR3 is CASSGQLAGGSTDTQYF. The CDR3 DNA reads TGTGCCAGCAGCGGCCAATTAGCGGGGGGGAGCACAGATACGCAGTATTTT. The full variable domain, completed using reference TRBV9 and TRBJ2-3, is DSGVTQTPKHLITATGQRVTLRCSPRSGDLSVYWYQQSLDQGLQFLIQYYNGEERAKGNILERFSAQQFPDLHSELNLSSLELGDSALYFCASSGQLAGGSTDTQYFGPGTRLTVL.

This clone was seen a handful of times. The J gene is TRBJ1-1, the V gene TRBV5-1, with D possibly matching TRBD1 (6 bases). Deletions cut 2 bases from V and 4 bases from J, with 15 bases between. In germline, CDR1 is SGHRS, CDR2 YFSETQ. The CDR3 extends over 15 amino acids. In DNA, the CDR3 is TGCGCCAGCAGCTTAGAAAAAACAGGGAGCACTGAAGCTTTCTTT. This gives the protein CASSLEKTGSTEAFF. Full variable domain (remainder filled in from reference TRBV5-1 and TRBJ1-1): KAGVTQTPRYLIKTRGQQVTLSCSPISGHRSVSWYQQTPGQGLQFLFEYFSETQRNKGNFPGRFSGRQFSNSRSEMNVSTLELGDSALYLCASSLEKTGSTEAFFGQGTRLTVV.

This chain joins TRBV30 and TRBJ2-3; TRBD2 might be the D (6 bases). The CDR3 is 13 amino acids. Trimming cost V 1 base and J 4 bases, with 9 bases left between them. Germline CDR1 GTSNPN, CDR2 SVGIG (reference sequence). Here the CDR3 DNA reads TGTGCCTGGAGTGCCCCGGGGGCAGATACGCAGTATTTT. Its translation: CAWSAPGADTQYF.

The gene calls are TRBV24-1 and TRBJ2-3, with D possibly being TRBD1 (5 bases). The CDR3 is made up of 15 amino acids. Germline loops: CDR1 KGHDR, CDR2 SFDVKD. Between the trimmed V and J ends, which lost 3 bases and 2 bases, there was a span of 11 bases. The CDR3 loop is CATSDKDSFTDTQYF. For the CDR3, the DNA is TGTGCCACCAGTGATAAAGACAGTTTCACAGATACGCAGTATTTT.

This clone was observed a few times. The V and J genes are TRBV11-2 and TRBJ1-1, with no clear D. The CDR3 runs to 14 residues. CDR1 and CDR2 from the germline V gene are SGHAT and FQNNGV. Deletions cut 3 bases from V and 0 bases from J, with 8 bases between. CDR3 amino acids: CASSFRGLNTEAFF. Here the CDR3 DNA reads TGTGCCAGCAGCTTCCGTGGCTTGAACACTGAAGCTTTCTTT.

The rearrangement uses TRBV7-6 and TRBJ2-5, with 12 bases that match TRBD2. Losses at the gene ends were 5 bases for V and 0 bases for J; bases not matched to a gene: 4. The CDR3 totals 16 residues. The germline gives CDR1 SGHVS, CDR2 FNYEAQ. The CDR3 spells CASSTRTSGDQETQYF. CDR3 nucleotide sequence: TGTGCCAGCAGCACTCGGACTAGCGGGGACCAAGAGACCCAGTACTTC.

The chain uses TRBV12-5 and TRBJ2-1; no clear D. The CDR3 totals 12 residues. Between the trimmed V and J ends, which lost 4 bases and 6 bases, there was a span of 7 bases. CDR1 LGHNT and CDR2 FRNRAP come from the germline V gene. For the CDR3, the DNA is TGTGCTAGTGGTTCCGCGTCCAATGAGCAGTTCTTC. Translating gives CASGSASNEQFF. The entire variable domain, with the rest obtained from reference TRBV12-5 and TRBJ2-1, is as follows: DARVTQTPRHKVTEMGQEVTMRCQPILGHNTVFWYRQTMMQGLELLAYFRNRAPLDDSGMPKDRFSAEMPDATLATLKIQPSEPRDSAVYFCASGSASNEQFFGPGTRLTVL.

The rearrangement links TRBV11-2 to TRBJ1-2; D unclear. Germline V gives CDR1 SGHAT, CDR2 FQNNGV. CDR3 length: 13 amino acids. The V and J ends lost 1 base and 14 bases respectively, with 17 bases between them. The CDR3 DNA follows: TGTGCCAGCAGCTTAGTCGGGTGGGAGGCGTGGACCTTC. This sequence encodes CASSLVGWEAWTF.

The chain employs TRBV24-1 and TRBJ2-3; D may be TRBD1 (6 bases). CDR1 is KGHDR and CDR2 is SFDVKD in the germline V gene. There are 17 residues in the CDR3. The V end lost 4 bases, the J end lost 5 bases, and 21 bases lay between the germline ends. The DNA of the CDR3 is TGTGCCACCAGTGACCCTCGCAGGGGTCTTACGGAAGATACGCAGTATTTT. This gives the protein CATSDPRRGLTEDTQYF.

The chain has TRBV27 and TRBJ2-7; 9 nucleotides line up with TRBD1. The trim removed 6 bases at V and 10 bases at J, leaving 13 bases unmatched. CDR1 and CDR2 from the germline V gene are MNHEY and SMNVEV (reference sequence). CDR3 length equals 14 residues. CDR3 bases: TGTGCCAGCAGACTTCACGGGACAGGGATGGGTCAGTACTTC. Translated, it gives CASRLHGTGMGQYF.

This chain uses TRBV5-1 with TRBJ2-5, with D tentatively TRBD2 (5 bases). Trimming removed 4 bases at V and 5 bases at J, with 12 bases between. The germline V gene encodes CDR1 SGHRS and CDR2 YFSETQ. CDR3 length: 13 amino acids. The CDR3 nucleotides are TGCGCCAGCAGCCGGTCGGGCGGGGAGACCCAGTACTTC. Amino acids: CASSRSGGETQYF.

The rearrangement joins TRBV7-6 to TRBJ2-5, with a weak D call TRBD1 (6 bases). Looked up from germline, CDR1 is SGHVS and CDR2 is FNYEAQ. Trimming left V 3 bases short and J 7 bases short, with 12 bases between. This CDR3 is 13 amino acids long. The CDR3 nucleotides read TGTGCCAGCAGCTTGGACAGCATTGGGACCCAGTACTTC. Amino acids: CASSLDSIGTQYF.

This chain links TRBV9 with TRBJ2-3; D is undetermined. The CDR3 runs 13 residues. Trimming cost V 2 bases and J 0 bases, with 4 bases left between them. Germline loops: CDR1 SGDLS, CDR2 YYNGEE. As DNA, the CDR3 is TGTGCCAGCAGCGTCAGAAGCACAGATACGCAGTATTTT. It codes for CASSVRSTDTQYF.

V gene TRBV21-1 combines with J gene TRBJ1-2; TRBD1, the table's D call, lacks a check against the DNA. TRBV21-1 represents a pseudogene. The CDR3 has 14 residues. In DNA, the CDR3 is TGTGCCAGCAGCATACAAACAGACAACTATGGCTACACCTTC. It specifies CASSIQTDNYGYTF.